These 9 T cell receptor beta chains originate from one sample sequenced in a study of blood T cell repertoires in COVID-19. TCRdb's table, derived via immunoSEQ multiplex PCR, lists solely in-frame clones and lacks some. The table lists fewer than 350,000 clones, 70% to 90% of them singletons. The sequenced sample was PBMCs or T cells enriched from blood (not recorded which). The source is a woman in her thirties or forties who had recovered from COVID-19.

The rearrangement uses TRBV28 and TRBJ1-3; D gene uncertain. Between the trimmed V and J ends, which lost 7 bases and 3 bases, there was a span of 7 bases. There are 12 residues in the CDR3. Per germline, CDR1 MDHEN and CDR2 SYDVKM. The CDR3 DNA reads as TGTGCCAGCACCGAGTATGGAAACACCATATATTTT. Its translation is CASTEYGNTIYF.

The chain couples TRBV30 to TRBJ2-1; 8 positions match TRBD2. The CDR3 totals 15 residues. J was trimmed by 7 bases and V by 4 bases; bases with no gene match: 12. The germline CDR1 and CDR2 sequences are GTSNPN and SVGIG (reference sequence). The CDR3 is CAWNGWSGSGNEQFF. The CDR3 DNA sequence: TGTGCCTGGAACGGATGGAGCGGGAGTGGAAATGAGCAGTTCTTC.

The gene calls are TRBV6-5 and TRBJ1-4; D is uncertain. V shed 5 bases and J shed 7 bases, with 17 bases lying between them. Germline-derived CDR1 and CDR2 are MNHEY and SVGAGI. The CDR3 runs to 15 residues. This CDR3 is CASSTFDSGSEKLFF. The CDR3 coding sequence is TGTGCCAGCAGTACCTTCGACTCGGGGAGTGAAAAACTGTTTTTT.

The genes are TRBV19 and TRBJ2-6, with TRBD2 as a possible D gene (6 bases). From germline, CDR1 is LNHDA and CDR2 SQIVND (reference sequence). V was trimmed by 11 bases and J by 2 bases, leaving 13 bases between them. This CDR3 region has 14 residues. CDR3 sequence reads: CAQTGDTGANVLTF. The CDR3 coding sequence is TGTGCCCAAACGGGGGATACTGGGGCCAACGTCCTGACTTTC.

The rearrangement joins TRBV3-1 (or the pseudogene TRBV3-2) to TRBJ2-7; TRBD1 matches 10 bases. J was trimmed by 5 bases and V by 6 bases; bases with no gene match: 7. Germline V lookup: CDR1 LGHDT, CDR2 YNNKEL (reference sequence). The CDR3 has 14 amino acids. CDR3 sequence (DNA): TGTGCCAGCAGTCTCGACAGGGGGCTCGACGAGCAGTACTTC. Protein sequence: CASSLDRGLDEQYF.

This clone appeared a few times. V is TRBV10-1 and J is TRBJ2-2; 7 bases map to TRBD2. Germline V gene lookup returns CDR1 WNHNN and CDR2 SYGVQD (reference sequence). CDR3 length equals 13 residues. The J segment lost 6 bases and the V segment lost 6 bases, leaving 4 bases of the junction unmatched. For the CDR3, the DNA is TGCGCCAGCAGATCGGGGAGGGCCGGGGAGCTGTTTTTT. Encoded protein: CASRSGRAGELFF.

The chain joins TRBV30 to TRBJ2-3; D is unresolved. V was clipped by 0 bases and J by 4 bases, with 11 bases between them. The length of the CDR3 is 14 residues. CDR1 and CDR2 from the germline V gene are GTSNPN and SVGIG (reference sequence). The CDR3 DNA reads TGTGCCTGGAGTGTAGGTGTAGCCGCAGATACGCAGTATTTT. This translates into CAWSVGVAADTQYF.

The rearrangement uses TRBV5-1 and TRBJ2-3, with TRBD2 matching over 13 bases. J was trimmed by 1 base and V by 3 bases; bases with no gene match: 11. The CDR3 covers 19 residues. CDR1 is SGHRS and CDR2 is YFSETQ in the germline V gene. The CDR3 sequence: CASSSRTSGSMRGTDTQYF. The CDR3 DNA follows: TGCGCCAGCAGCTCAAGGACTAGCGGGAGTATGAGGGGCACAGATACGCAGTATTTT. Complete variable domain (other parts from reference TRBV5-1 and TRBJ2-3): KAGVTQTPRYLIKTRGQQVTLSCSPISGHRSVSWYQQTPGQGLQFLFEYFSETQRNKGNFPGRFSGRQFSNSRSEMNVSTLELGDSALYLCASSSRTSGSMRGTDTQYFGPGTRLTVL.

J is TRBJ2-5 and V is TRBV5-1; tentative D call: TRBD1 (5 bases). The CDR3 has 14 residues. V lost 5 bases and J lost 8, with 19 bases in between. Germline CDR1 and CDR2: SGHRS and YFSETQ. The CDR3 protein is CASSFTTELGTQYF. The CDR3 bases are TGCGCCAGCAGTTTCACGACAGAGTTAGGAACCCAGTACTTC.